This T cell receptor beta chain was documented in a study of T cells expressing NK-cell markers. TCRdb reprocessed the 5' RACE reads; each CDR3 protein has one entry and no DNA is given. Its table lists fewer than 550,000 distinct CDR3 sequences. CDR1 is LNHDA and CDR2 is SQIVND in the germline V gene (reference sequence). The CDR3 loop spans 14 amino acids. The chain employs TRBV19 and TRBJ2-2; TCRdb proposes TRBD1, but this gene call is untestable without DNA. Sequenced input: blood T cells: a sorted CD56 or NKG2C T cell subset, CD4+ or CD8+ T cells, or bulk PBMC T cells (not recorded which). The origin of this receptor is a woman between 45 and 65 years old in good health. The CDR3 sequence: CASSSSGVAGELFF. The whole variable domain, filled in from reference TRBV19 and TRBJ2-2, reads DGGITQSPKYLFRKEGQNVTLSCEQNLNHDAMYWYRQDPGQGLRLIYYSQIVNDFQKGDIAEGYSVSREKKESFPLTVTSAQKNPTAFYLCASSSSGVAGELFFGEGSRLTVL.